These 20 T cell receptor beta chains were all obtained from the same sample, sequenced in a study of identical twins (dated by TCRdb to between 2015 and 2016). The library was built by means of 5' RACE. Sequencing was performed on an Illumina HiSeq 2000. The public reads were run again by TCRdb, first through fastp at Q25 and then through MiXCR, and only productive beta chains were kept. Identical CDR3 protein sequences are pooled into one entry, listed with their most common genes and DNA. This sample holds 650,000 to 800,000 distinct CDR3 sequences; less than 10% were observed only once. The ten largest clonotypes hold around 0.98% of the sample. Separately, the same data were catalogued under a study of yellow fever vaccine responses in identical twins.

Sequencing used PBMCs. The receptors were gathered from a young woman in good health.

This clonotype was found many times. The V gene is TRBV6-1, the J gene TRBJ2-4; D is perhaps TRBD1 (6 bases). Germline V gene sequence: CDR1 MNHNS, CDR2 SASEGT. This CDR3 spans 13 amino acids. The ends were cut back, 7 bases at V and 1 base at J, with 8 bases in the middle. The CDR3 reads CASIGGAKNIQYF. The DNA for the CDR3 is TGTGCCAGCATTGGGGGCGCCAAAAACATTCAGTACTTC.

This clonotype was picked up many times. The chain has TRBV12-3 or TRBV12-4 and TRBJ1-2; D may be TRBD1 (6 bases). This CDR3 has 16 amino acids. Trimming took off 6 bases at V and 2 bases at J, with 19 bases between the two ends. As DNA, the CDR3 is TGTGCCAGCAGACAAAAAGCCAGGGGCGCAAACTATGGCTACACCTTC. It is translated as CASRQKARGANYGYTF.

There are many counts of this clonotype. The chain joins TRBV7-2 to TRBJ2-3, with 7 bases aligning to TRBD2. The junction had 9 bases not matched to a gene; V was cut back by 5 bases and J by 1 base. Germline V gene lookup returns CDR1 SGHTA and CDR2 FQGNSA. The length of the CDR3 is 16 residues. The CDR3 loop is CASSGKRDQGTDTQYF. The CDR3 bases are TGTGCCAGCAGCGGCAAGCGGGACCAGGGCACAGATACGCAGTATTTT.

This clonotype has only a few counts. The rearrangement joins TRBV7-8 to TRBJ2-2, with 11 bases aligning to TRBD2. This CDR3 has 16 amino acids. V trimming: 2 bases; J trimming: 4 bases; junction bases outside the gene matches: 3. Germline V gives CDR1 SGHVS, CDR2 FQNEAQ. This CDR3 is CASSLPGTSGTGELFF. For the CDR3, the DNA is TGTGCCAGCAGCTTACCCGGGACTAGCGGCACCGGGGAGCTGTTTTTT.

The CDR3 reads CASSFGKGDTQYF. The CDR3 DNA sequence: TGTGCCAGCAGCTTCGGGAAGGGAGATACGCAGTATTTT. The chain recombines TRBV11-3 with TRBJ2-3, with D perhaps matching TRBD2 (5 bases). The germline V and J ends were trimmed by 3 bases and 5 bases, with 9 bases remaining between them. Germline V gene data show CDR1 as SGHNT and CDR2 as YENEEA. The CDR3 is 13 amino acids.

In this sample, this clonotype turned up a few times. The CDR3 here is CASSFGRVNGYTF. The CDR3 DNA reads TGTGCCAGTAGTTTCGGACGTGTTAATGGCTACACCTTC. The chain carries TRBV19 and TRBJ1-2; D unclear. Germline V gives CDR1 LNHDA, CDR2 SQIVND (reference sequence). The CDR3 is made up of 13 amino acids. The V end lost 5 bases, the J end lost 6 bases, and 13 bases lay between the germline ends.

This clonotype was seen a few times. The chain couples TRBV4-2 to TRBJ2-3; D might be TRBD1 (5 bases). The CDR3 spans 17 residues. The germline CDR1 and CDR2 sequences are LGHNA and YNFKEQ. V lost 0 bases and J lost 1, with 14 bases in between. This CDR3 reads CASSQDRSRERTDTQYF. CDR3 nucleotide sequence: TGTGCCAGCAGCCAAGATAGGAGCAGGGAACGCACAGATACGCAGTATTTT.

This clonotype has a count of ten or more. The CDR3 protein is CASSSSANSYNEQFF. The CDR3 DNA is TGCGCCAGCAGCTCGAGCGCAAACTCCTACAATGAGCAGTTCTTC. The chain joins TRBV5-1 to TRBJ2-1; no clear D. Trimming left V 3 bases short and J 0 bases short, with 10 bases between. Germline V gene sequence: CDR1 SGHRS, CDR2 YFSETQ. The length of the CDR3 is 15 residues. Drawing the rest from reference TRBV5-1 and TRBJ2-1, the complete variable domain is KAGVTQTPRYLIKTRGQQVTLSCSPISGHRSVSWYQQTPGQGLQFLFEYFSETQRNKGNFPGRFSGRQFSNSRSEMNVSTLELGDSALYLCASSSSANSYNEQFFGPGTRLTVL.

This chain links TRBV28 with TRBJ2-1, with a weak D call TRBD1 (5 bases). Per the germline V gene, CDR1 is MDHEN and CDR2 is SYDVKM. V lost 6 bases and J 8 bases, leaving 17 bases between the germline ends. The CDR3 is 14 amino acids. CDR3 in DNA: TGTGCCAGCAGGCCCCCCACGGCAGGGTATGAGCAGTTCTTC. Protein: CASRPPTAGYEQFF. The full variable domain, with the rest looked up from reference TRBV28 and TRBJ2-1, is DVKVTQSSRYLVKRTGEKVFLECVQDMDHENMFWYRQDPGLGLRLIYFSYDVKMKEKGDIPEGYSVSREKKERFSLILESASTNQTSMYLCASRPPTAGYEQFFGPGTRLTVL.

This clonotype turned up a few times. V usage is TRBV7-9 and J usage is TRBJ1-1; 8 nucleotides align to TRBD1. V lost 2 bases and J lost 2; bases outside the gene matches: 4. The CDR3 runs to 15 residues. The germline V gene has CDR1 SEHNR and CDR2 FQNEAQ (reference sequence). This CDR3 is CASSLQGARNTEAFF. Written as DNA, the CDR3 is TGTGCCAGCAGCTTACAGGGGGCTAGAAACACTGAAGCTTTCTTT.

The J gene is TRBJ1-1, the V gene TRBV5-1; D ambiguous. V was trimmed by 0 bases and J by 3 bases, leaving 15 bases between them. Germline V gene lookup returns CDR1 SGHRS and CDR2 YFSETQ. The CDR3 consists of 16 residues. CDR3: CASSLVGRLTDTEAFF. CDR3 DNA sequence: TGCGCCAGCAGCTTGGTAGGTCGGCTCACCGACACTGAAGCTTTCTTT.

The chain is built from TRBV6-1 and TRBJ2-2; D is possibly TRBD1 (8 bases). Trimming left V 6 bases short and J 3 bases short, with 17 bases between. This CDR3 has 16 amino acids. CDR1 and CDR2 (germline): MNHNS, SASEGT. DNA for the CDR3: TGTGCCAGCAGAGGATTACAGGGGGGGGACACCGGGGAGCTGTTTTTT. Protein product: CASRGLQGGDTGELFF.

The chain employs TRBV4-1 and TRBJ2-5, with 9 bases fitting TRBD1. CDR1 MGHRA and CDR2 YSYEKL come from the germline V gene. The CDR3 contains 15 residues. Losses at the gene ends were 1 base for V and 5 bases for J; bases not matched to a gene: 5. CDR3 in amino acids: CASSQAGTGRETQYF. The DNA for the CDR3 is TGCGCCAGCAGCCAAGCCGGGACAGGGCGGGAGACCCAGTACTTC.

The chain is built from TRBV7-9 and TRBJ2-7, with D perhaps TRBD1 or TRBD2 (7 bases each). The V end lost 0 bases, the J end lost 2 bases, and 17 bases lay between the germline ends. Germline V gives CDR1 SEHNR, CDR2 FQNEAQ (reference sequence). This CDR3 comprises 17 residues. CDR3 sequence: CASSLAGGGQLAYEQYF. Written as DNA, the CDR3 is TGTGCCAGCAGCTTAGCGGGAGGGGGACAGCTCGCCTACGAGCAGTACTTC.

The rearrangement links TRBV18 to TRBJ2-7, with 9 bases matching TRBD2. In germline, CDR1 is KGHSH, CDR2 LQKENI. The V gene end was trimmed by 3 bases and the J gene end by 5 bases; junction bases not matched to a gene: 8. The CDR3 loop spans 15 amino acids. DNA of the CDR3: TGTGCCAGCTCACCCTTAGCGGGAGAGTACCACGAGCAGTACTTC. This gives the protein CASSPLAGEYHEQYF.

CDR3: CASSPYSSGADTQYF. In DNA, the CDR3 is TGTGCCAGCAGCCCCTACAGTTCCGGTGCAGATACGCAGTATTTT. The V call is TRBV7-2, the J call TRBJ2-3; D gene ambiguous. Trimming took off 5 bases at V and 4 bases at J, with 16 bases between the two ends. Germline V gene lookup returns CDR1 SGHTA and CDR2 FQGNSA. The CDR3 has 15 amino acids.

This clonotype has a handful of counts. This rearrangement joins TRBV5-5 to TRBJ2-1, with 8 bases lining up with TRBD2. CDR1 is SGHKS and CDR2 is YYEKEE in the germline V gene (reference sequence). This CDR3 comprises 16 residues. With V trimmed by 4 bases and J by 2 bases, 8 bases remained unmatched. The CDR3: CASSRSTSGAYNEQFF. The DNA of the CDR3 is TGTGCCAGCAGCCGCTCCACTAGCGGCGCCTACAATGAGCAGTTCTTC.

V gene TRBV6-5 combines with J gene TRBJ2-5; 9 bases align to TRBD2. The J segment lost 6 bases and the V segment lost 2 bases, leaving 4 bases of the junction unmatched. The CDR3 is 14 residues long. The germline CDR1 and CDR2 sequences are MNHEY and SVGAGI. The CDR3 region has the DNA TGTGCCAGCAGTTACGCGGGGGGGTATCAGACCCAGTACTTC. Its protein product is CASSYAGGYQTQYF.

This clonotype was seen more than once but under ten times. This rearrangement joins TRBV6-5 to TRBJ2-7; no clear D. The V gene lost 2 bases and the J gene lost 5 bases, with 13 bases spanning the gap. This CDR3 contains 14 residues. The germline CDR1 and CDR2 sequences are MNHEY and SVGAGI. In DNA, the CDR3 is TGTGCCAGCAGTTACACACCGAGATTGAACGAGCAGTACTTC. Amino acid sequence: CASSYTPRLNEQYF.

The table lists this clonotype with many counts. The genes are TRBV12-5 and TRBJ2-3, with a possible D match to TRBD2 (6 bases). V lost 3 bases and J 0 bases, leaving 10 bases between the germline ends. The CDR3 is 15 residues long. Germline CDR1 and CDR2: LGHNT and FRNRAP. The CDR3 nucleotides are TGTGCTAGTGGTTTAGTGGGGGGTAGCACAGATACGCAGTATTTT. Translation gives CASGLVGGSTDTQYF.